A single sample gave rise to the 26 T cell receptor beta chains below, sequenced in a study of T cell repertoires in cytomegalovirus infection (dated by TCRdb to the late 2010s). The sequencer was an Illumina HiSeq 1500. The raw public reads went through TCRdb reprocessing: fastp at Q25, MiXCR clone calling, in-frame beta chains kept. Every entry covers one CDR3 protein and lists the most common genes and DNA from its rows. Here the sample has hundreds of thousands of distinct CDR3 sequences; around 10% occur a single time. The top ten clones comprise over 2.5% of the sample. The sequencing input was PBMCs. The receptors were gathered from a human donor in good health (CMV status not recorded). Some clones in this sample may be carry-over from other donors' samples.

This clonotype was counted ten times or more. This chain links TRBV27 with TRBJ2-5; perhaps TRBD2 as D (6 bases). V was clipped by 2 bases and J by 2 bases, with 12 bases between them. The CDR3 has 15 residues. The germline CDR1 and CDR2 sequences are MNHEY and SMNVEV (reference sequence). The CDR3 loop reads CASSLNRRGQETQYF. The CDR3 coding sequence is TGTGCCAGCAGTTTAAACAGGAGGGGACAAGAGACCCAGTACTTC.

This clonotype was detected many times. CDR3 coding DNA: TGCAGTGCTAGATCTCTGACAACCTACGAGCAGTACTTC. Translated: CSARSLTTYEQYF. The chain links TRBV20-1 to TRBJ2-7; D is unresolved. The CDR3 has 13 residues. V lost 2 bases and J 2 bases, leaving 10 bases between the germline ends. CDR1 DFQATT and CDR2 SNEGSKA come from the germline V gene (reference sequence).

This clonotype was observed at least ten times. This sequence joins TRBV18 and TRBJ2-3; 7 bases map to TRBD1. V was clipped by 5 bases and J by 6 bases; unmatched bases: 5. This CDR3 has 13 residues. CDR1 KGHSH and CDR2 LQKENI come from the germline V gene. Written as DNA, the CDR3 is TGTGCCAGCTCAAACGACAGGGCCGATACGCAGTATTTT. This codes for CASSNDRADTQYF.

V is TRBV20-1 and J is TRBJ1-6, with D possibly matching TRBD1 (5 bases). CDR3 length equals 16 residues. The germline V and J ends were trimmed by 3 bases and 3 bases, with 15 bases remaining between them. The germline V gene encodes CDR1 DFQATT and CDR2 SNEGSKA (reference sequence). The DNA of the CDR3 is TGCAGTGCTAGGGCTTTCGGGACCTTCTATAATTCACCCCTCCACTTT. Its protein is CSARAFGTFYNSPLHF.

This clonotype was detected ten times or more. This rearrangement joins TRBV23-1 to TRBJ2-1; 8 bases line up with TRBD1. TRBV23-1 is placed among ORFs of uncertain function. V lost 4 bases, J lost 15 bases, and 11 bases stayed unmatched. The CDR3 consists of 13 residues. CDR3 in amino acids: CASSLGTGGGRFF. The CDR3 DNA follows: TGCGCCAGCAGTCTCGGTACAGGGGGAGGAAGGTTCTTC.

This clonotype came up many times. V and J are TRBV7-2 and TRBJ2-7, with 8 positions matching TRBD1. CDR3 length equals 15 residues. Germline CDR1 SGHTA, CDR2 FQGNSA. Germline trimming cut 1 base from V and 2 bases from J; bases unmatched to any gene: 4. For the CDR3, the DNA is TGTGCCAGCAGCTTAGGACGGACAGGGACCTACGAGCAGTACTTC. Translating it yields CASSLGRTGTYEQYF.

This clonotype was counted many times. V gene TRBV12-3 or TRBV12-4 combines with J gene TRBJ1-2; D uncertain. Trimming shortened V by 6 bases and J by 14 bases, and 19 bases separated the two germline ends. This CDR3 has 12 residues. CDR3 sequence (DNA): TGTGCCAGCAGCTCATCACGGTCGGGGTCAACCTTC. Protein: CASSSSRSGSTF.

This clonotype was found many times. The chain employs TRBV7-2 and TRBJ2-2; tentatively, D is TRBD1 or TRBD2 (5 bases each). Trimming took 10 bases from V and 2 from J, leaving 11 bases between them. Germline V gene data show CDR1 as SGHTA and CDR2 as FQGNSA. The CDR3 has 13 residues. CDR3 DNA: TGTGCCACCGGGACGGGCAACACCGGGGAGCTGTTTTTT. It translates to CATGTGNTGELFF.

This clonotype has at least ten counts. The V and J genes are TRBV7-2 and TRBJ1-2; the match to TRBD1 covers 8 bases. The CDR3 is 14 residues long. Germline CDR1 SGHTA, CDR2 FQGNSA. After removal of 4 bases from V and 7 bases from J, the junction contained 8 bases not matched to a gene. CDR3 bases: TGTGCCAGCAGCTCCCGGACAGGGACGGGTGGCTACACCTTC. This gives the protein CASSSRTGTGGYTF.

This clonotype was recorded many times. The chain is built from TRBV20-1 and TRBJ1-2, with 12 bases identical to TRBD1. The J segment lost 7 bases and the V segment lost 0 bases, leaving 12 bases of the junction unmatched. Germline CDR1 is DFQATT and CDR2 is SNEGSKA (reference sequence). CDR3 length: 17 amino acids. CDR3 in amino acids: CSARDSRGTGGVGGYTF. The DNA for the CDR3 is TGCAGTGCTAGAGATTCGCGCGGGACAGGGGGCGTTGGTGGCTACACCTTC.

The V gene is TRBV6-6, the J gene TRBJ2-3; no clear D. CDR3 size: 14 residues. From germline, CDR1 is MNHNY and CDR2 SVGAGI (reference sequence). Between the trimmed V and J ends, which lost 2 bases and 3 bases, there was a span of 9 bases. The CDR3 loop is CASSYSQLTDTQYF. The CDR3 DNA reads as TGTGCCAGCAGTTACAGTCAGCTAACAGATACGCAGTATTTT.

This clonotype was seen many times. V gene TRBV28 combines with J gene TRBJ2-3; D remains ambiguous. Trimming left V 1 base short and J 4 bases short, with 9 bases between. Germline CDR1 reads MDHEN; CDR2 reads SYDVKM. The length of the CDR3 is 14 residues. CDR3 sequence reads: CASSLLDRPDTQYF. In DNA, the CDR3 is TGTGCCAGCAGTTTATTGGACCGACCAGATACGCAGTATTTT.

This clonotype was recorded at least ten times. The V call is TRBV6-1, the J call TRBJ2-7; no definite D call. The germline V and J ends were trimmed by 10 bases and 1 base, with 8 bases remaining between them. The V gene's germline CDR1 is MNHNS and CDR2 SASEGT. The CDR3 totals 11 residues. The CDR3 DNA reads TGTGCCACAGGAAGGTCCTACGAGCAGTACTTC. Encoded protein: CATGRSYEQYF.

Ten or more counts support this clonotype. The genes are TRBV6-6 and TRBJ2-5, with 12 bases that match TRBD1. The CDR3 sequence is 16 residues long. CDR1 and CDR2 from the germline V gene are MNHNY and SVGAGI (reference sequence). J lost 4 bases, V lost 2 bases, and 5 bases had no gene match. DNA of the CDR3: TGTGCCAGCAGTTACGGGACAGGGGGCGCAGGAGAGACCCAGTACTTC. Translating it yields CASSYGTGGAGETQYF.

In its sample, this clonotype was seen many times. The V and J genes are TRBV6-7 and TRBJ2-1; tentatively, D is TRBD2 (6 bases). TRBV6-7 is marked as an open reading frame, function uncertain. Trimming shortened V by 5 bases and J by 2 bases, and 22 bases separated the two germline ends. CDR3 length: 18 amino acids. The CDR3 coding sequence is TGTGCCAGCAGTAATCAGAAGGATCCGCGACTAGCCTACAATGAGCAGTTCTTC. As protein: CASSNQKDPRLAYNEQFF.

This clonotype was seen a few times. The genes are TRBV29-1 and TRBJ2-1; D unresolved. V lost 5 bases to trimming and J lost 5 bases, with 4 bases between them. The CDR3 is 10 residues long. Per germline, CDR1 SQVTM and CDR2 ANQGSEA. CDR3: CSVRDNEQFF. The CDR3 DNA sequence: TGCAGCGTTCGAGACAATGAGCAGTTCTTC.

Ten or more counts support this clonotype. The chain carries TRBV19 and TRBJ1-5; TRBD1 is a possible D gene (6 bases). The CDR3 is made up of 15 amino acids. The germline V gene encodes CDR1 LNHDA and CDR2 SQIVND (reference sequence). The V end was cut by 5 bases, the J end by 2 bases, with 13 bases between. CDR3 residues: CASSWGAGGNQPQHF. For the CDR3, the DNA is TGTGCCAGTAGTTGGGGGGCAGGCGGCAATCAGCCCCAGCATTTT.

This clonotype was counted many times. The CDR3 DNA follows: TGTGCCAGCAGCCTCGCGGGGGGCTATGGCTACACCTTC. It codes for CASSLAGGYGYTF. The chain joins TRBV3-1 to TRBJ1-2, with TRBD1 as a possible D gene (5 bases). The ends were cut back, 4 bases at V and 4 bases at J, with 10 bases in the middle. Germline loops: CDR1 LGHDT, CDR2 YNNKEL (reference sequence). The CDR3 covers 13 residues. Variable domain in full (rest from reference TRBV3-1 and TRBJ1-2): DTAVSQTPKYLVTQMGNDKSIKCEQNLGHDTMYWYKQDSKKFLKIMFSYNNKELIINETVPNRFSPKSPDKAHLNLHINSLELGDSAVYFCASSLAGGYGYTFGSGTRLTVV.

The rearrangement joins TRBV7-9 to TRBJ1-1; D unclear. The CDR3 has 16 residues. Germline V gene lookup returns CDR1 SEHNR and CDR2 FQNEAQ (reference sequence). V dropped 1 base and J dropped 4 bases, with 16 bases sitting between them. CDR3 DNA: TGTGCCAGCAGCTTAGGTAGCGGATTCTACGGCACTGAAGCTTTCTTT. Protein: CASSLGSGFYGTEAFF.

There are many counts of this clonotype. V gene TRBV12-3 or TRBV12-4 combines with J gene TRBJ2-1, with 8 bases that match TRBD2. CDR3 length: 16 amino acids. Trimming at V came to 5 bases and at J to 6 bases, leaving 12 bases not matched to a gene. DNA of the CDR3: TGTGCCAGCAGTATCCTCGGCGGGGGGTCACGCAATGAGCAGTTCTTC. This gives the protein CASSILGGGSRNEQFF.

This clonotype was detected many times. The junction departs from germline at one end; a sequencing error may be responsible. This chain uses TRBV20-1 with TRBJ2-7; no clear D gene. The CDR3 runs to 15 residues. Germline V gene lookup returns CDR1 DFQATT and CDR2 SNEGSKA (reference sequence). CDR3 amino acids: CSARGGSLGSYEQYF. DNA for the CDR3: TGCAGTGCCAGAGGTGGCAGCCTGGGCTCCTACGAGCAGTACTTC.

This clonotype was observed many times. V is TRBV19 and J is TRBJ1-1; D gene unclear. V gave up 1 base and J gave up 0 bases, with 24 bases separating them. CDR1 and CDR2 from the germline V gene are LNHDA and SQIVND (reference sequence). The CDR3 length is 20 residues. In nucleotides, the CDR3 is TGTGCCAGTAGTATAGTTAGGGCCCGAGGATCGAACCCCATGAACACTGAAGCTTTCTTT. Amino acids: CASSIVRARGSNPMNTEAFF.

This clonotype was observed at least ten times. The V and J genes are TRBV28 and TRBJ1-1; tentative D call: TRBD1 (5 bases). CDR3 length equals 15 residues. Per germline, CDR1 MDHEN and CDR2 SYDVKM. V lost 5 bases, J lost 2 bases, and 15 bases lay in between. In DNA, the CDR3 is TGTGCCAGCAGTCCGCAGGGATTTAGTAACACTGAAGCTTTCTTT. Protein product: CASSPQGFSNTEAFF.

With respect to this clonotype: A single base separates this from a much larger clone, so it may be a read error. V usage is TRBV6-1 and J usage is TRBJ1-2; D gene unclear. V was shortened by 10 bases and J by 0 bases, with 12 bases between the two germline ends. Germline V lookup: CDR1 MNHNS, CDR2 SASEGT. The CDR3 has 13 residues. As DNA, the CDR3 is TGTGCCAACAAAACAAGGGCTAACTATGGCTACACCTTC. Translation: CANKTRANYGYTF.

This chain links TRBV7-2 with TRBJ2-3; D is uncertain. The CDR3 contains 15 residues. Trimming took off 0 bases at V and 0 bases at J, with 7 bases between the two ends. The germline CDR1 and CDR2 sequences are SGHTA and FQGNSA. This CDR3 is CASSLASYSTDTQYF. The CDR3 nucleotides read TGTGCCAGCAGCTTAGCGTCCTATAGCACAGATACGCAGTATTTT.

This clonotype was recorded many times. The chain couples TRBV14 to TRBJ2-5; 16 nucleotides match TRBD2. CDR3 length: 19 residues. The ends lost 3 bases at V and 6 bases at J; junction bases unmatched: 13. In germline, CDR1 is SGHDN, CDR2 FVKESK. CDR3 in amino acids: CASSHTAGTSGGVSKTQYF. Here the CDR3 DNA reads TGTGCCAGCAGCCATACCGCCGGGACTAGCGGGGGGGTGTCGAAGACCCAGTACTTC. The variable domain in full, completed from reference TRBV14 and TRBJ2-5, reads EAGVTQFPSHSVIEKGQTVTLRCDPISGHDNLYWYRRVMGKEIKFLLHFVKESKQDESGMPNNRFLAERTGGTYSTLKVQPAELEDSGVYFCASSHTAGTSGGVSKTQYFGPGTRLLVL.